A single sample is the source of the 28 T cell receptor beta chains below, sequenced in a study of cytomegalovirus exposure and HLA in healthy donors. This PCR relied on a set of 60 Vbeta primers and 13 Jbeta primers. Sequencing used immunoSEQ multiplex PCR; TCRdb keeps in-frame clones, though not all of them. The sample lists about 120,000 clones, over 60% occurring once. The sequencing input was PBMCs. The receptors originated from a young man in good health and CMV-seropositive.

The V call is TRBV27, the J call TRBJ2-1; 10 bases align to TRBD2. Germline V gives CDR1 MNHEY, CDR2 SMNVEV (reference sequence). The V gene end was trimmed by 0 bases and the J gene end by 8 bases; junction bases not matched to a gene: 10. This CDR3 is built from 17 residues. The CDR3 DNA reads TGTGCCAGCAGTTTATCCTTCAGAGCGGGAGGGCCCGATGAGCAGTTCTTC. The encoded protein is CASSLSFRAGGPDEQFF.

This clone has more than one count but fewer than ten. The chain links TRBV11-2 to TRBJ1-3, with D possibly matching TRBD1 (6 bases). The CDR3 is 15 amino acids. The germline CDR1 and CDR2 sequences are SGHAT and FQNNGV. Trimming removed 4 bases at V and 1 base at J, with 11 bases between. The chain's CDR3 is CASSSGHSSGNTIYF. The CDR3 DNA follows: TGTGCCAGCAGCTCGGGACACTCATCTGGAAACACCATATATTTT.

This clone was seen a single time. CDR3 loop: CAIWASGTGPQGSRDTGELFF. Written as DNA, the CDR3 is TGTGCCATCTGGGCGTCCGGGACAGGTCCCCAAGGATCGCGAGACACCGGGGAGCTGTTTTTT. The chain employs TRBV10-3 and TRBJ2-2; 8 bases align to TRBD1. After removal of 8 bases from V and 3 bases from J, the junction contained 26 bases not matched to a gene. This CDR3 has 21 amino acids. Germline assignment: CDR1 ENHRY and CDR2 SYGVKD.

This chain connects TRBV30 to TRBJ1-2; 8 bases agree with TRBD1. This CDR3 region has 12 residues. V lost 3 bases and J lost 7; bases outside the gene matches: 4. Per the germline V gene, CDR1 is GTSNPN and CDR2 is SVGIG (reference sequence). DNA of the CDR3: TGTGCCTGGAGCCTCAGGGGGCTTGGCTACACCTTC. As protein: CAWSLRGLGYTF.

This clone was counted a single time. This chain joins TRBV5-4 and TRBJ2-4; possible D gene TRBD2, 6 bases. CDR1 and CDR2 (germline): SGHNT, YYREEE (reference sequence). The CDR3 is made up of 14 amino acids. V lost 5 bases and J lost 5, with 14 bases in between. This chain's CDR3 is CASRRDWGENIQYF. The CDR3 DNA reads as TGTGCCAGCAGACGAGACTGGGGGGAAAACATTCAGTACTTC.

The V call is TRBV6-1, the J call TRBJ2-3, with 9 bases fitting TRBD2. J gave up 4 bases and V 0 bases, and 2 bases lay outside the gene matches. The V gene's germline CDR1 is MNHNS and CDR2 SASEGT. The CDR3 spans 15 residues. CDR3 sequence: CASSEAGGGADTQYF. The CDR3 DNA reads as TGTGCCAGCAGTGAAGCTGGCGGGGGGGCAGATACGCAGTATTTT.

The chain carries TRBV19 and TRBJ2-7; possibly TRBD1 for D (5 bases). Germline CDR1 is LNHDA and CDR2 is SQIVND (reference sequence). The CDR3 sequence is 15 residues long. V lost 2 bases and J 2 bases, leaving 13 bases between the germline ends. CDR3 bases: TGTGCCAGTAGTATAATCCGGACATCCACCTACGAGCAGTACTTC. This sequence encodes CASSIIRTSTYEQYF.

This clone was recorded once. Relative to the germline gene, one junction end is altered; a read error may explain this. The CDR3 region has the DNA TGTGCCAGCAGTCGTACCGGGACTACGAACTCTGGGGCCAACGGCCTGACTTTC. Its translation: CASSRTGTTNSGANGLTF. The chain carries TRBV2 and TRBJ2-6, with TRBD2 identical over 7 bases. The CDR3 extends over 18 amino acids. Germline lookup yields CDR1 SNHLY and CDR2 FYNNEI.

This rearrangement joins TRBV9 to TRBJ2-7; 8 positions match TRBD2. There are 15 residues in the CDR3. The V gene end was trimmed by 2 bases and the J gene end by 2 bases; junction bases not matched to a gene: 6. The germline V gene has CDR1 SGDLS and CDR2 YYNGEE. The chain's CDR3 is CASSVGGGATYEQYF. As DNA, the CDR3 is TGTGCCAGCAGCGTCGGGGGGGGAGCCACCTACGAGCAGTACTTC.

The chain has TRBV4-1 and TRBJ2-7; TRBD1 matches at 8 bases. The CDR3 is 16 amino acids. With V trimmed by 1 base and J by 4 bases, 9 bases remained unmatched. Germline V gene data show CDR1 as MGHRA and CDR2 as YSYEKL. This CDR3 is CASSQAAGQEVYEQYF. The CDR3 DNA reads as TGCGCCAGCAGCCAAGCGGCGGGACAGGAGGTATACGAGCAGTACTTC.

This clone came up a few times. Other nucleotide sequences in the sample specify the same CDR3. The chain uses TRBV5-1 and TRBJ2-3; D may be TRBD2 (5 bases). This CDR3 contains 14 residues. Germline V gene lookup returns CDR1 SGHRS and CDR2 YFSETQ. Trimming left V 0 bases short and J 0 bases short, with 5 bases between. CDR3 DNA sequence: TGCGCCAGCAGCTTGGGGACTAGCACAGATACGCAGTATTTT. The encoded protein is CASSLGTSTDTQYF.

This rearrangement joins TRBV7-8 to TRBJ2-7, with D perhaps TRBD1 (6 bases). CDR1 SGHVS and CDR2 FQNEAQ come from the germline V gene. The V and J ends lost 5 bases and 2 bases respectively, with 10 bases between them. The CDR3 consists of 13 residues. The CDR3 loop is CASSHRVPYEQYF. CDR3 nucleotides: TGTGCCAGCAGCCACAGGGTCCCCTACGAGCAGTACTTC.

J is TRBJ1-2 and V is TRBV28; TRBD1 matches at 7 bases. The CDR3 covers 13 residues. Per germline, CDR1 MDHEN and CDR2 SYDVKM. Unmatched junction bases numbered 13, after V lost 6 bases and J lost 12 bases. The CDR3 bases are TGTGCCAGCAGACCTGACAGGGTCGGAACTCACACCTTC. It specifies CASRPDRVGTHTF.

The chain links TRBV5-1 to TRBJ1-4; TRBD1 matches 9 bases. V was pared by 4 bases and J by 7 bases, with 8 bases of the junction left unmatched. The CDR3 is 15 amino acids. Germline CDR1 SGHRS, CDR2 YFSETQ. Here the CDR3 DNA reads TGCGCCAGCAGCGAATTGCCGGGACAGGGTGAAAAACTGTTTTTT. This encodes CASSELPGQGEKLFF. Together with reference TRBV5-1 and TRBJ1-4, the CDR3 gives the full variable domain: KAGVTQTPRYLIKTRGQQVTLSCSPISGHRSVSWYQQTPGQGLQFLFEYFSETQRNKGNFPGRFSGRQFSNSRSEMNVSTLELGDSALYLCASSELPGQGEKLFFGSGTQLSVL.

This clone was seen just once. The rearrangement joins TRBV29-1 to TRBJ1-2; no firm D call. Germline V lookup: CDR1 SQVTM, CDR2 ANQGSEA. V lost 5 bases, J lost 10 bases, and 17 bases lay in between. The CDR3 totals 12 residues. The CDR3 nucleotides read TGCAGCGTTTATGATTGGAGCGGGGTCTACACCTTC. Protein product: CSVYDWSGVYTF.

The chain joins TRBV29-1 to TRBJ1-1, with D uncertain. Per germline, CDR1 SQVTM and CDR2 ANQGSEA. The CDR3 spans 14 residues. With 2 bases removed from V and 2 bases from J, the gap between germline ends came to 12 bases. The CDR3 coding sequence is TGCAGCGTTGAATTTGTACACGCCAACACTGAAGCTTTCTTT. Translating gives CSVEFVHANTEAFF.

The rearrangement links TRBV7-9 to TRBJ2-5, with 11 bases that match TRBD2. CDR1 is SEHNR, CDR2 FQNEAQ, per germline (reference sequence). The CDR3 runs 16 residues. V trimming: 5 bases; J trimming: 2 bases; junction bases outside the gene matches: 7. The CDR3 loop is CASSERTSGPQETQYF. As DNA, the CDR3 is TGTGCCAGCAGCGAAAGGACTAGCGGGCCACAAGAGACCCAGTACTTC.

This clone was seen only a few times. The gene calls are TRBV7-6 and TRBJ2-7; the D gene is possibly TRBD2 (5 bases). V was trimmed by 8 bases and J by 7 bases, leaving 15 bases between them. This CDR3 has 12 amino acids. Germline values: CDR1 SGHVS, CDR2 FNYEAQ. This CDR3 reads CASGATRREQYF. The CDR3 DNA reads TGTGCCAGCGGAGCTACCCGGAGGGAGCAGTACTTC.

With regard to this clone: Mismatch with germline at one junction end may stem from a read error. The rearrangement links TRBV7-9 to TRBJ1-1, with 7 bases matching TRBD1. Germline CDR1 and CDR2: SEHNR and FQNEAQ (reference sequence). This CDR3 has 16 amino acids. In DNA, the CDR3 is TGTTCCAGCAGCTTAGAACAGGGGAGTAGGCACACTGAAGCTTTCTTT. It translates to CSSSLEQGSRHTEAFF.

This clone was counted only a few times. This chain joins TRBV7-3 and TRBJ2-1; TRBD2 agrees at 10 bases. The CDR3 totals 14 residues. The V gene's germline CDR1 is SGHTA and CDR2 FQGTGA. The J segment lost 9 bases and the V segment lost 6 bases, leaving 8 bases of the junction unmatched. The CDR3 protein is CASREAGGPREQFF. CDR3 DNA: TGTGCCAGCAGGGAAGCGGGAGGGCCCCGTGAGCAGTTCTTC.

This chain connects TRBV5-1 to TRBJ1-2; perhaps TRBD1 as D (6 bases). The CDR3 is 15 residues long. Germline CDR1 reads SGHRS; CDR2 reads YFSETQ. The V and J ends lost 0 bases and 3 bases respectively, with 12 bases between them. The CDR3 DNA follows: TGCGCCAGCAGCTTGGCATTAGGGGGAGACTATGGCTACACCTTC. This gives the protein CASSLALGGDYGYTF.

V gene TRBV7-9 combines with J gene TRBJ2-7; 8 bases match TRBD2. J lost 3 bases, V lost 4 bases, and 8 bases had no gene match. Germline V CDR1 and CDR2: SEHNR, FQNEAQ (reference sequence). This CDR3 has 15 amino acids. The CDR3 coding sequence is TGTGCCAGCAGCTCCTCCTCGGGGGGGAACTACGAGCAGTACTTC. This codes for CASSSSSGGNYEQYF.

This chain uses TRBV20-1 with TRBJ2-1; 8 nucleotides agree with TRBD2. After removal of 5 bases from V and 15 bases from J, the junction contained 6 bases not matched to a gene. CDR3 length: 10 residues. Germline CDR1 reads DFQATT; CDR2 reads SNEGSKA (reference sequence). The CDR3 DNA follows: TGCAGTGCTGTAAGCGGGGGACGGTTCTTC. Translation gives CSAVSGGRFF.

J is TRBJ2-1 and V is TRBV6-5; 7 positions match TRBD1. The junction had 3 bases not matched to a gene; V was cut back by 2 bases and J by 2 bases. The CDR3 totals 15 residues. Looked up from germline, CDR1 is MNHEY and CDR2 is SVGAGI. The CDR3 nucleotides are TGTGCCAGCAGTTACCGGGACAGTGCCTACAATGAGCAGTTCTTC. This codes for CASSYRDSAYNEQFF.

The chain employs TRBV30 and TRBJ2-7; 10 bases match TRBD1. The CDR3 totals 14 residues. Looked up from germline, CDR1 is GTSNPN and CDR2 is SVGIG (reference sequence). The J segment lost 2 bases and the V segment lost 2 bases, leaving 3 bases of the junction unmatched. CDR3 bases: TGTGCCTGGAGTAGGGGACAGGGGACCTACGAGCAGTACTTC. Translation gives CAWSRGQGTYEQYF.

The CDR3 sequence is CASSYRLAGGTDTQYF. The CDR3 nucleotides read TGTGCCAGCAGTTACCGACTAGCGGGAGGGACAGATACGCAGTATTTT. The J gene is TRBJ2-3, the V gene TRBV6-5, with TRBD2 matching over 14 bases. The CDR3 consists of 16 residues. CDR1 MNHEY and CDR2 SVGAGI come from the germline V gene. V lost 2 bases to trimming and J lost 3 bases; unmatched junction nucleotides: 1.

The chain is built from TRBV7-9 and TRBJ1-2, with 10 bases matching TRBD1. The J segment lost 8 bases and the V segment lost 2 bases, leaving 8 bases of the junction unmatched. CDR3 size: 15 residues. Germline lookup yields CDR1 SEHNR and CDR2 FQNEAQ (reference sequence). The CDR3 nucleotides are TGTGCCAGCAGCTTATTTTGGGACAGGGGAGGCGGCTACACCTTC. Its protein product is CASSLFWDRGGGYTF.

The rearrangement uses TRBV30 and TRBJ1-1, with D unresolved. Per germline, CDR1 GTSNPN and CDR2 SVGIG (reference sequence). The CDR3 runs to 14 residues. V was trimmed by 0 bases and J by 5 bases, leaving 13 bases between them. The CDR3 region is CAWSVAPGGTEAFF. The CDR3 coding sequence is TGTGCCTGGAGTGTAGCGCCCGGAGGGACTGAAGCTTTCTTT.